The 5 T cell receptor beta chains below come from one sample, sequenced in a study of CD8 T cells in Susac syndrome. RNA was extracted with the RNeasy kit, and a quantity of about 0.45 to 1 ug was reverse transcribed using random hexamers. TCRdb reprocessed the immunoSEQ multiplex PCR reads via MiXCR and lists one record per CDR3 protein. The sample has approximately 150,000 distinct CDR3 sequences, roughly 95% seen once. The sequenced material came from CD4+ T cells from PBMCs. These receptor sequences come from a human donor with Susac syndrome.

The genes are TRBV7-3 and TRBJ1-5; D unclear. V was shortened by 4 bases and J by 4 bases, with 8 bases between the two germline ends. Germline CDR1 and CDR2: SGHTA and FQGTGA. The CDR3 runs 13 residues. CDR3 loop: CASSSGINQPQHF. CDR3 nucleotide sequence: TGTGCCAGCAGCTCTGGAATTAATCAGCCCCAGCATTTT.

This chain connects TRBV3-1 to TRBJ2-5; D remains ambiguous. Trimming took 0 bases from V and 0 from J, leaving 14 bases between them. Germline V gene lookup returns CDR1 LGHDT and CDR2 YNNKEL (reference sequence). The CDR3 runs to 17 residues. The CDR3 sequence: CASSQDSAVWYQETQYF. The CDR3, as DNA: TGTGCCAGCAGCCAAGATTCGGCGGTCTGGTACCAAGAGACCCAGTACTTC.

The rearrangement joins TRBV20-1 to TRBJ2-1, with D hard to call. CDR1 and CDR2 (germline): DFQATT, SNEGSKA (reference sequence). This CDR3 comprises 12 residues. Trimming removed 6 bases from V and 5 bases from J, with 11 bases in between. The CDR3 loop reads CSATRIHNEQFF. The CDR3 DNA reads TGCAGTGCAACGAGGATTCACAATGAGCAGTTCTTC.

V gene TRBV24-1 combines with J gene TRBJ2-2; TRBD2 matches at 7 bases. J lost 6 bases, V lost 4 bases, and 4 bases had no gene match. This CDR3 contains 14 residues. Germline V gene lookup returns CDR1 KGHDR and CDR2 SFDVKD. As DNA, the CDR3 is TGTGCCACCAGTGAAGCGGGGATCCCCGGGGAGCTGTTTTTT. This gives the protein CATSEAGIPGELFF.

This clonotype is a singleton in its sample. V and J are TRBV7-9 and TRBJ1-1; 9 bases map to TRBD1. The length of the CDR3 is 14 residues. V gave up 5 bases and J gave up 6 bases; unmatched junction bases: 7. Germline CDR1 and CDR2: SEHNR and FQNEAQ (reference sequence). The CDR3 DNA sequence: TGTGCCAGCAGCCGCACAGGGGGCAACGCTGAAGCTTTCTTT. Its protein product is CASSRTGGNAEAFF.